This TCR beta chain was sequenced in a study of cytomegalovirus exposure and HLA in healthy donors. Study as a whole: Unique TCRs numbering approximately 80 million, obtained from HLA-typed donors, made up an early data release.

PCR used 60 Vbeta primers and 13 Jbeta primers. TCRdb's table, derived via immunoSEQ multiplex PCR, lists solely in-frame clones and lacks some. The data show around 150,000 clones, with roughly four fifths seen just once and around 7.8% held by the top ten. Germline CDR1 and CDR2: SGHNT and YYREEE (reference sequence). The CDR3 runs to 14 residues. V lost 5 bases and J 5 bases, leaving 16 bases between the germline ends. Comment on this clone: Antigen unknown.

Notes on the study in general: Indistinguishable V segments, including TRBV6-2 and TRBV6-3, were excluded. A link between a missense DCLRE1C variant and TCR beta V- and J-gene trimming emerged from a later analysis. Other equally common chains were less clonally expanded than HLA-associated TCR beta chains, a later analysis showed.

This chain links TRBV5-4 with TRBJ1-1; weak D call: TRBD1 (6 bases). This receptor was taken from a woman in her forties or fifties in good health and CMV-seropositive. The sample was PBMCs. CDR3 DNA: TGTGCCAGCAGGGATATACAGGGCCGGACTGAAGCTTTCTTT. Translation gives CASRDIQGRTEAFF.